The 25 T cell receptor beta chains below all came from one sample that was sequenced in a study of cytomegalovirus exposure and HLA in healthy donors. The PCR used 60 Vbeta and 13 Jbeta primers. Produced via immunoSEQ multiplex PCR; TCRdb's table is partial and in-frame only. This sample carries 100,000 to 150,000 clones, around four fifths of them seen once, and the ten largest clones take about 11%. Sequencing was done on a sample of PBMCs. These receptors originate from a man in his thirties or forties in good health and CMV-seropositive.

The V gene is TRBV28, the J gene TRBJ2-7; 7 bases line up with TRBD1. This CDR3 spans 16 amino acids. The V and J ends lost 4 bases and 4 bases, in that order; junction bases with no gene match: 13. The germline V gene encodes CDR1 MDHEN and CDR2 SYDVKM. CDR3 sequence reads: CASSSGQSPIPYEQYF. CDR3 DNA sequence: TGTGCCAGCAGTTCGGGACAGTCCCCCATACCGTACGAGCAGTACTTC.

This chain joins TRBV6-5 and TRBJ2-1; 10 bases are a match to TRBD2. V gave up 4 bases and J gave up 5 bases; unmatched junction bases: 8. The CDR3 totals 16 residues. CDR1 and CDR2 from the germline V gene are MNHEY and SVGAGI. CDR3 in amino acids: CASSFSDGLADNEQFF. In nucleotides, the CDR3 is TGTGCCAGCAGTTTCTCGGATGGACTAGCGGACAATGAGCAGTTCTTC.

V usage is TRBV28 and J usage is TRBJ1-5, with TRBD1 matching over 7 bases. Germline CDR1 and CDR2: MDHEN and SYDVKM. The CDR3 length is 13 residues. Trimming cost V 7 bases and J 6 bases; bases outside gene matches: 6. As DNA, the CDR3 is TGTGCCAGCACCACAGGGGACCGTCAGCCCCAGCATTTT. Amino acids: CASTTGDRQPQHF.

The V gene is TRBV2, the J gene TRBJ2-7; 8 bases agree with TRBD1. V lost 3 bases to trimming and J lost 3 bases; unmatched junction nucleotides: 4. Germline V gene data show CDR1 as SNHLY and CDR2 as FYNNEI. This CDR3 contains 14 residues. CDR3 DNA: TGTGCCAGCAGTGAGGGACAGGCGATCTACGAGCAGTACTTC. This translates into CASSEGQAIYEQYF.

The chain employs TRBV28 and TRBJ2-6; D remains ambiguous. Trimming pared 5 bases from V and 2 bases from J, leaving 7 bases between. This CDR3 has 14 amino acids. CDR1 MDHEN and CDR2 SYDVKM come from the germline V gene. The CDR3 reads CASSPAPGANVLTF. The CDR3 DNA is TGTGCCAGCAGTCCCGCGCCTGGGGCCAACGTCCTGACTTTC.

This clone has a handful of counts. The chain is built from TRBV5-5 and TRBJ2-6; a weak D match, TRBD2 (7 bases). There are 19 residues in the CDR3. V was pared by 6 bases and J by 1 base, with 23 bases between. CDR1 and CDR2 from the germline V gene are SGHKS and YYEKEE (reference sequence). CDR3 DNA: TGTGCCAGCAAACTGAGAGGGGGGGCTCCCCTATCTGGGGCCAACGTCCTGACTTTC. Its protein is CASKLRGGAPLSGANVLTF.

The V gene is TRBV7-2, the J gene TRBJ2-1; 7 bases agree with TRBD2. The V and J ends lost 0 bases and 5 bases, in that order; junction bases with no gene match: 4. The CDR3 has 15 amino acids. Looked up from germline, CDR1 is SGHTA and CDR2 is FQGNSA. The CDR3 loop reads CASSLARGSNNEQFF. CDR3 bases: TGTGCCAGCAGCTTAGCTCGCGGGAGCAACAATGAGCAGTTCTTC.

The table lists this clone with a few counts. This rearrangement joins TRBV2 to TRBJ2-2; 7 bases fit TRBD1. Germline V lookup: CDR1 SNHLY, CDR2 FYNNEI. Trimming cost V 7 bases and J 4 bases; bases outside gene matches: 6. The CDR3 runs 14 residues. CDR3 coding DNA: TGTGCCAGCAAGTGGACAGGAGGCACCGGGGAGCTGTTTTTT. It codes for CASKWTGGTGELFF.

Here the CDR3 reads CASSPLAGGDTQYF. The DNA of the CDR3 is TGTGCCAGCAGCCCCCTAGCGGGTGGGGATACGCAGTATTTT. This rearrangement joins TRBV5-5 to TRBJ2-3; 8 bases are shared with TRBD2. Losses at the gene ends were 4 bases for V and 6 bases for J; bases not matched to a gene: 7. This CDR3 is 14 amino acids long. Germline CDR1 and CDR2: SGHKS and YYEKEE (reference sequence). The whole variable domain, remainder taken from reference TRBV5-5 and TRBJ2-3, is DAGVTQSPTHLIKTRGQQVTLRCSPISGHKSVSWYQQVLGQGPQFIFQYYEKEERGRGNFPDRFSARQFPNYSSELNVNALLLGDSALYLCASSPLAGGDTQYFGPGTRLTVL.

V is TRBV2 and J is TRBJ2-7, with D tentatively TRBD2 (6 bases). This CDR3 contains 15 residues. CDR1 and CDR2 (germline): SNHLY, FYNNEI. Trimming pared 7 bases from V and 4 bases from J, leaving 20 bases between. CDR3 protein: CASNDPPGSMYEQYF. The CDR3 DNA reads TGTGCCAGCAACGACCCCCCCGGGAGTATGTACGAGCAGTACTTC.

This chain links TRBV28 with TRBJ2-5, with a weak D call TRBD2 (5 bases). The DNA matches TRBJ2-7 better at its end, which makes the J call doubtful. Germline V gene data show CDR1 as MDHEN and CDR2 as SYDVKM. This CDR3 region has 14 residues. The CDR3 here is CASSSPSGTYEQYF. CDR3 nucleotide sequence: TGTGCCAGCAGTTCGCCCAGCGGAACCTACGAGCAGTACTTC.

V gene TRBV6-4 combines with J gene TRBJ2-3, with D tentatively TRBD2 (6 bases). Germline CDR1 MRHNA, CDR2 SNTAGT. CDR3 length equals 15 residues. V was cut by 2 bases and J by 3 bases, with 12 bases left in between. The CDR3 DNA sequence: TGTGCCAGCAGTGACCAGGGCGGGGAGACAGATACGCAGTATTTT. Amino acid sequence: CASSDQGGETDTQYF.

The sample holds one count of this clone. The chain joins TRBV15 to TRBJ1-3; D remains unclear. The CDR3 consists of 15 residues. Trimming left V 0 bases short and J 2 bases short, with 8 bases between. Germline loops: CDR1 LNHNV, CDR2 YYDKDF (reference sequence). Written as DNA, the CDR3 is TGTGCCACCAGCAGAGATCCGGGAGCTGGAAACACCATATATTTT. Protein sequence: CATSRDPGAGNTIYF.

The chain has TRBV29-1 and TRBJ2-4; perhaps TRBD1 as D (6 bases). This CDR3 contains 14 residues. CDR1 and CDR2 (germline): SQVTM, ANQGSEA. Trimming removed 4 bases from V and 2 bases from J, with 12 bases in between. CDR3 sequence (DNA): TGCAGCGTTGTCGGGCAGGGGTCCAAAAACATTCAGTACTTC. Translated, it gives CSVVGQGSKNIQYF.

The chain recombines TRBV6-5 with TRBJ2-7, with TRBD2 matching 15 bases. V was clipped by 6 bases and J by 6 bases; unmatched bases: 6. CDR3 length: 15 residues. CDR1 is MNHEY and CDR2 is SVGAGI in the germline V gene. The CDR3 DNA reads TGTGCCAGCAGGGGGACTAGCGGGAGGTGGGGCGAGCAGTACTTC. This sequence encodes CASRGTSGRWGEQYF.

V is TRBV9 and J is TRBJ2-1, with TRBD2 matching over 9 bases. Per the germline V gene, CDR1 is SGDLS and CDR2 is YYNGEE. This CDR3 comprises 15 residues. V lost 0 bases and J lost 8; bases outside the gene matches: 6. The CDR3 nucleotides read TGTGCCAGCAGCGTAGACGGCGGGAGGGGCGATGAGCAGTTCTTC. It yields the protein CASSVDGGRGDEQFF.

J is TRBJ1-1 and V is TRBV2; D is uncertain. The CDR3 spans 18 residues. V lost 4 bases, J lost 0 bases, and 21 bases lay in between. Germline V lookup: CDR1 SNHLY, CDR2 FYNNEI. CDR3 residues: CASSGHWRAYSMNTEAFF. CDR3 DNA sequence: TGTGCCAGCAGTGGGCATTGGAGGGCCTACTCTATGAACACTGAAGCTTTCTTT.

The CDR3 DNA follows: TGTGCCAGTAGTTTCCTCCCAGGGTTTGATAGGTCCAATGAGCAGTTCTTC. The encoded protein is CASSFLPGFDRSNEQFF. The rearrangement links TRBV19 to TRBJ2-1; TRBD1 is a possible D gene (5 bases). V lost 5 bases, J lost 6 bases, and 23 bases lay in between. The CDR3 extends over 17 amino acids. Germline CDR1 is LNHDA and CDR2 is SQIVND (reference sequence).

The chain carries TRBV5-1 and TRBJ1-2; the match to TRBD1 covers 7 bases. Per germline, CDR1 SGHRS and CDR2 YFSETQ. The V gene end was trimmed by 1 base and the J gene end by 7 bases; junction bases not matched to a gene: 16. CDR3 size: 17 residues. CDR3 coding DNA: TGCGCCAGCAGCTTGAACCCCCGACAGGGTTTGATCTTTGGCTACACCTTC. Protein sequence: CASSLNPRQGLIFGYTF.

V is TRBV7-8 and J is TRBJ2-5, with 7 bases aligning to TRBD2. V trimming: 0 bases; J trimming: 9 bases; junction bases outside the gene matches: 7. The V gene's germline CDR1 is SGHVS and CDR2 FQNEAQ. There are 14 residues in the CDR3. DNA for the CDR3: TGTGCCAGCAGCTTAGCTAGCGGGCCTCGGTCCCAGTACTTC. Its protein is CASSLASGPRSQYF.

The CDR3 loop is CAWASGRGEQYF. CDR3 bases: TGTGCCTGGGCTAGCGGGAGAGGTGAGCAGTACTTC. The rearrangement joins TRBV30 to TRBJ2-7; TRBD2 agrees at 10 bases. The CDR3 has 12 residues. From germline, CDR1 is GTSNPN and CDR2 SVGIG (reference sequence). Losses at the gene ends were 5 bases for V and 7 bases for J; bases not matched to a gene: 5.

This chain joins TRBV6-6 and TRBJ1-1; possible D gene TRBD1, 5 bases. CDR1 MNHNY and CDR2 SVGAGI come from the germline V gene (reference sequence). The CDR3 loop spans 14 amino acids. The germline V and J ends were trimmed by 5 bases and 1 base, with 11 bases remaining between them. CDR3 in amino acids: CASSDTTANTEAFF. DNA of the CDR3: TGTGCCAGCAGTGATACGACAGCGAACACTGAAGCTTTCTTT.

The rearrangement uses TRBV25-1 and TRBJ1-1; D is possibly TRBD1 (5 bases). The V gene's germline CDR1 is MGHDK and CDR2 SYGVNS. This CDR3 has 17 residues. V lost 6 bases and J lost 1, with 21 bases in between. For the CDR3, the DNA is TGTGCCAGCAGGGGAAGACTGGGGGGGTATGAGAACACTGAAGCTTTCTTT. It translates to CASRGRLGGYENTEAFF.

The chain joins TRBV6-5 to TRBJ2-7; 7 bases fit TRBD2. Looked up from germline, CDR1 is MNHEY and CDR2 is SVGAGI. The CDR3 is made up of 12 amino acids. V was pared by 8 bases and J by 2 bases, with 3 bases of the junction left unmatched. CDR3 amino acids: CASGGSPYEQYF. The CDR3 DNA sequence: TGTGCCAGCGGCGGGAGTCCCTACGAGCAGTACTTC.

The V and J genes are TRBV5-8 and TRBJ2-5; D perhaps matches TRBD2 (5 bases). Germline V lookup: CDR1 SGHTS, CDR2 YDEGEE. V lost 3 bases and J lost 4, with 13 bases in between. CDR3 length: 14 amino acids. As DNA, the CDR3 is TGTGCCAGCAGCTCCCTCGGGATACGAGAGACCCAGTACTTC. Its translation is CASSSLGIRETQYF.